At least ten counts were recorded for the clone carrying this T cell receptor beta chain. This CDR3 has 15 amino acids. Trimming took off 4 bases at V and 4 bases at J, with 16 bases between the two ends. The germline V gene has CDR1 SGHNT and CDR2 YENEEA. The data derive from a study of T cells in Graves' hyperthyroidism and ophthalmopathy. Amplified TCR beta CDR3 regions derived from RNA transcripts. First-round RT-PCR with HTBI primers amplified the TCR CDR3 region. TCRdb analysed the multiplex PCR reads with MiXCR anew, one entry per CDR3 protein. This sample yields around 580,000 distinct CDR3 sequences, of which over 15% are seen a single time; 18% belongs to the top ten. Calling Graves' hyperthyroidism stable meant ophthalmopathy did not progress within 18 months. Reasons for excluding patients were uncontrolled infection, other autoimmune disease, pregnancy or lactation.

What was sequenced was blood. This chain links TRBV11-3 with TRBJ2-5; either TRBD1 or TRBD2 may supply D (6 bases each). The sequence derives from a woman between 18 and 29 years old with Graves' hyperthyroidism. The chain's CDR3 is CASSSRGGRGETQYF. CDR3 bases: TGTGCCAGCAGCTCCCGTGGGGGGCGCGGAGAGACCCAGTACTTC.